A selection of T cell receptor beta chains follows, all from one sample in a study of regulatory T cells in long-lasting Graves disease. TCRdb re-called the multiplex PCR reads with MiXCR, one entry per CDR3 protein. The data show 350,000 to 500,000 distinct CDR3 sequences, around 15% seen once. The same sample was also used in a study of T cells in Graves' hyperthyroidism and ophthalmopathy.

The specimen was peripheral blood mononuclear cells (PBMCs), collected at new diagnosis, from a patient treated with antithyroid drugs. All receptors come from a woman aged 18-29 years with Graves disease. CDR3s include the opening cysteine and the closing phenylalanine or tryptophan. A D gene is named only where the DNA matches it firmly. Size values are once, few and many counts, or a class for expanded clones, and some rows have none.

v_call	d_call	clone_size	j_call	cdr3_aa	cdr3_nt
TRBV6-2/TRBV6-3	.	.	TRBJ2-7	CASSYSLARGPYEQYF	TGTGCCAGCAGTTACTCTCTGGCCAGGGGTCCCTACGAGCAGTACTTC
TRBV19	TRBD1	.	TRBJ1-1	CASSIAGGNTEAFF	TGTGCCAGTAGTATAGCAGGGGGGAACACTGAAGCTTTCTTT
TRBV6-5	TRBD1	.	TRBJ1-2	CASSYSGHRGGCTF	TGTGCCAGCAGTTACTCGGGACACCGAGGGGGCTGCACCTTC
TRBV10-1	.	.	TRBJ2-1	CASSEHAGSYNEQFF	TGCGCCAGCAGTGAGCATGCAGGGTCCTACAATGAGCAGTTCTTC
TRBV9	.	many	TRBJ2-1	CASSVGHRRDEQFF	TGTGCCAGCAGCGTAGGCCACCGTAGGGATGAGCAGTTCTTC
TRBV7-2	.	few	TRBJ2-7	CASSLGAEYEQYF	TGTGCCAGCAGCTTGGGGGCGGAGTACGAGCAGTACTTC
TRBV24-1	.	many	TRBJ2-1	CATSDWANEQFF	TGTGCCACCAGTGATTGGGCGAATGAGCAGTTCTTC
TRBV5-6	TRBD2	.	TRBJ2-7	CASSLIGGRNYEQYF	TGTGCCAGCAGTCTAATTGGCGGGAGGAACTACGAGCAGTACTTC
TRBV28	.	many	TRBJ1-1	CASNGPKNTEAFF	TGTGCCAGCAATGGTCCCAAGAACACTGAAGCTTTCTTT
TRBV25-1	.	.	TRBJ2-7	CASNPGTVAYEQYF	TGTGCCAGCAACCCCGGGACCGTTGCCTACGAGCAGTACTTC
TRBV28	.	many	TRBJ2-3	CASSFSGTFFRSTDTQYF	TGTGCCAGCAGTTTTTCAGGGACATTTTTTCGGAGCACAGATACGCAGTATTTT
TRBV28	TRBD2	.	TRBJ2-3	CASNSYWAGESRGSTDTQYF	TGTGCCAGCAATTCTTACTGGGCGGGAGAATCTCGCGGGTCTACAGATACGCAGTATTTT
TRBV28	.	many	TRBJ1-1	CASSLLRGALNTEAFF	TGTGCCAGCAGTTTATTGAGGGGTGCCCTGAACACTGAAGCTTTCTTT
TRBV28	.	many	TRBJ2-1	CASIEGSYNEQFF	TGTGCCAGCATCGAGGGCTCCTACAATGAGCAGTTCTTC
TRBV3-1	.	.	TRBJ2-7	CASNYIGGEQYF	TGTGCCAGCAACTATATCGGGGGCGAGCAGTACTTC
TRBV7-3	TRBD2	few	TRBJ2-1	CASSLWGSGSLYNEQFF	TGTGCCAGCAGCTTGTGGGGTAGCGGGAGTTTGTACAATGAGCAGTTCTTC
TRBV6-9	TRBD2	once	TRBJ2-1	CASSLAGGPSYEQFF	TGTGCCAGCAGTTTAGCGGGAGGGCCTAGCTATGAGCAGTTCTTC
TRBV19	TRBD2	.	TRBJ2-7	CASRRAGVSYEQYF	TGTGCCAGTAGACGAGCGGGAGTAAGCTACGAGCAGTACTTC
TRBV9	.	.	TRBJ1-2	CASRADNYGYTF	TGTGCCAGCAGGGCAGATAACTATGGCTACACCTTC
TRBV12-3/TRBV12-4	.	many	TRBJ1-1	CASSNRQAQNTEAFF	TGTGCCAGCAGTAACCGCCAGGCACAGAACACTGAAGCTTTCTTT
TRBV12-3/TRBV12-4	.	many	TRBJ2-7	CASSLTDKYEQYF	TGTGCCAGCAGCTTGACAGACAAGTACGAGCAGTACTTC
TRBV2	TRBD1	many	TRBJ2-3	CASSGPGQGPDTQYF	TGTGCCAGCAGTGGCCCGGGACAGGGCCCAGATACGCAGTATTTT
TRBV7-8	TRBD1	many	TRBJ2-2	CASSLLGGYNTGELFF	TGTGCCAGCAGCTTATTAGGGGGCTATAACACCGGGGAGCTGTTTTTT
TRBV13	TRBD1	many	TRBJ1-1	CASSFPQQGWDTEAFF	TGTGCCAGCAGCTTCCCCCAACAGGGGTGGGACACTGAAGCTTTCTTT
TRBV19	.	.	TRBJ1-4	CASSISGVEVGLFF	TGTGCCAGTAGTATTAGTGGGGTGGAGGTCGGACTGTTTTTT